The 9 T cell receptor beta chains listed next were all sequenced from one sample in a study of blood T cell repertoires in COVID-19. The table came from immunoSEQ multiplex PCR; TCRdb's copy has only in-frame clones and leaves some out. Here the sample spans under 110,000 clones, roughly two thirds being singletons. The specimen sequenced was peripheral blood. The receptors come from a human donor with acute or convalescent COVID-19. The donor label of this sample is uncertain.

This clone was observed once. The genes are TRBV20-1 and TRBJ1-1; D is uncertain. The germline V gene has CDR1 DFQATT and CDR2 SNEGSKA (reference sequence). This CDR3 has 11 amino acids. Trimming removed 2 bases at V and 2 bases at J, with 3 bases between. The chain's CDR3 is CSARSNTEAFF. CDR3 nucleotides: TGCAGTGCTAGATCTAACACTGAAGCTTTCTTT.

The CDR3 bases are TGTGCCAGCAGTAGGCCGGGACAGCCGAAGGACAGGGCCTATGGCTACACCTTC. Its protein product is CASSRPGQPKDRAYGYTF. The chain recombines TRBV28 with TRBJ1-2, with 8 bases aligning to TRBD1. The CDR3 loop spans 18 amino acids. Germline CDR1 and CDR2: MDHEN and SYDVKM. Losses at the gene ends were 5 bases for V and 4 bases for J; bases not matched to a gene: 18.

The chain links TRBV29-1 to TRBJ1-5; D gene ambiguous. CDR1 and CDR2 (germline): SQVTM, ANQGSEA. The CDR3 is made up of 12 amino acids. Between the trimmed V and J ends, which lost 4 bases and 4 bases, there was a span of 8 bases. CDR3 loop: CSVGGLNQPQHF. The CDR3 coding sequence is TGCAGCGTTGGAGGGCTGAATCAGCCCCAGCATTTT.

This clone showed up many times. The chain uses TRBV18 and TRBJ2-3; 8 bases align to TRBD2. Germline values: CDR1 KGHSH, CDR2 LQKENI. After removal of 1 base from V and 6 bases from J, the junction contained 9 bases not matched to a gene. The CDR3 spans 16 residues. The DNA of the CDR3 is TGTGCCAGCTCACCACGGACTAGCTTGGATGCGGATACGCAGTATTTT. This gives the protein CASSPRTSLDADTQYF. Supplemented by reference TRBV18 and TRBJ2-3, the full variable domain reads NAGVMQNPRHLVRRRGQEARLRCSPMKGHSHVYWYRQLPEEGLKFMVYLQKENIIDESGMPKERFSAEFPKEGPSILRIQQVVRGDSAAYFCASSPRTSLDADTQYFGPGTRLTVL.

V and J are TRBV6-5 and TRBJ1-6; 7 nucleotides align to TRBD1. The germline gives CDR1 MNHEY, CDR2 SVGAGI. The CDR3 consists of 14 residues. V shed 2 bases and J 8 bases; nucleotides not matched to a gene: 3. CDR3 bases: TGTGCCAGCAGTTACGACAGGGCATATTCACCCCTCCACTTT. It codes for CASSYDRAYSPLHF.

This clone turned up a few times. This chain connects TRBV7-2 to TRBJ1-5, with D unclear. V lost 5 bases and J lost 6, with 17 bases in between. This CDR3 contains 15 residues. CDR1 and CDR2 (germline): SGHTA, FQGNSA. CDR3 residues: CASSPSPLGAQPQHF. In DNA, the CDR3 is TGTGCCAGCAGCCCGTCTCCGTTGGGAGCTCAGCCCCAGCATTTT.

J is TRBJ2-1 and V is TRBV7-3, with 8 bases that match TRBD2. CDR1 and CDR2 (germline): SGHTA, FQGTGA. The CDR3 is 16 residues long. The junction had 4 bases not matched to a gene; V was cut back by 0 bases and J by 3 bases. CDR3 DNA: TGTGCCAGCAGCTTAACCGGGGGGGCACGCTACAATGAGCAGTTCTTC. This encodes CASSLTGGARYNEQFF.

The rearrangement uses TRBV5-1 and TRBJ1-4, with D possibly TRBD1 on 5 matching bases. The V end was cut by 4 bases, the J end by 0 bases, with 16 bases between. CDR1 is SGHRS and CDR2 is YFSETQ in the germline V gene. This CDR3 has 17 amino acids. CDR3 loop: CASSRSRAIATNEKLFF. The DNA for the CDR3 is TGCGCCAGCAGCCGGAGCAGGGCGATTGCAACTAATGAAAAACTGTTTTTT.

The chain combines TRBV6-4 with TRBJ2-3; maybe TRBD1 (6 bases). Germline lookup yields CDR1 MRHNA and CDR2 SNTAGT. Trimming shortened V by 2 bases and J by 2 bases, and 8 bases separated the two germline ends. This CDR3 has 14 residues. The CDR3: CASSDGQSTDTQYF. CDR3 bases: TGTGCCAGCAGTGACGGACAGTCCACAGATACGCAGTATTTT.